The next 12 T cell receptor beta chains were all read from a single sample in a study of T cell responses to AZD1222 COVID-19 vaccine. Sequenced by immunoSEQ multiplex PCR; TCRdb stores in-frame clones only, minus some. The profile shows more than 120,000 clones, about 92% of them singletons. Sequences were derived from peripheral blood, sampled on day 0 of AZD1222 vaccination. Receptor source: an adult in good health.

V usage is TRBV10-3 and J usage is TRBJ2-6, with D possibly being TRBD1 or TRBD2 (6 bases each). The V end was cut by 4 bases, the J end by 4 bases, with 8 bases between. The CDR3 is 14 residues long. Germline V CDR1 and CDR2: ENHRY, SYGVKD. The CDR3 sequence: CAISGGAGANVLTF. CDR3 sequence (DNA): TGTGCCATCAGTGGGGGGGCCGGGGCCAACGTCCTGACTTTC.

Written as DNA, the CDR3 is TGTGCCAGCAGCCCGCGACAGGGGACGGGGACTGAAGCTTTCTTT. Amino acid sequence: CASSPRQGTGTEAFF. V is TRBV9 and J is TRBJ1-1; the match to TRBD1 covers 8 bases. Germline V lookup: CDR1 SGDLS, CDR2 YYNGEE. The CDR3 spans 15 residues. V lost 4 bases to trimming and J lost 5 bases; unmatched junction nucleotides: 10. The full variable domain, with the rest looked up from reference TRBV9 and TRBJ1-1, is DSGVTQTPKHLITATGQRVTLRCSPRSGDLSVYWYQQSLDQGLQFLIQYYNGEERAKGNILERFSAQQFPDLHSELNLSSLELGDSALYFCASSPRQGTGTEAFFGQGTRLTVV.

This chain links TRBV7-3 with TRBJ2-1; D is unclear. This CDR3 comprises 12 residues. Trimming shortened V by 2 bases and J by 12 bases, and 11 bases separated the two germline ends. CDR1 is SGHTA, CDR2 FQGTGA, per germline. The CDR3 here is CASSLGNGWQFF. In DNA, the CDR3 is TGTGCCAGCAGCTTAGGGAACGGGTGGCAGTTCTTC. Filled out from reference TRBV7-3 and TRBJ2-1, the complete variable domain reads GAGVSQTPSNKVTEKGKYVELRCDPISGHTALYWYRQSLGQGPEFLIYFQGTGAADDSGLPNDRFFAVRPEGSVSTLKIQRTERGDSAVYLCASSLGNGWQFFGPGTRLTVL.

V is TRBV6-2 or TRBV6-3 and J is TRBJ2-7; unclear D gene. The germline gives CDR1 MNHEY, CDR2 SVGEGT. V was clipped by 4 bases and J by 2 bases, with 12 bases between them. The CDR3 is 14 residues long. CDR3 in DNA: TGTGCCAGCAGTTCTCGGACGAATACCTACGAGCAGTACTTC. Translated, it gives CASSSRTNTYEQYF.

This sequence joins TRBV4-3 and TRBJ1-2; D remains unclear. The germline V and J ends were trimmed by 0 bases and 2 bases, with 13 bases remaining between them. The CDR3 is 16 residues long. Germline V gives CDR1 LGHNA, CDR2 YSLEER. The CDR3 DNA sequence: TGCGCCAGCAGCCAAGATTTCGGAGTCCCCAACTATGGCTACACCTTC. It specifies CASSQDFGVPNYGYTF.

This clone appeared a single time. The CDR3 reads CASRQGLLYGYTF. In nucleotides, the CDR3 is TGTGCCAGCAGGCAGGGCCTCCTCTATGGCTACACCTTC. The chain employs TRBV28 and TRBJ1-2; maybe TRBD1 (5 bases). V lost 6 bases to trimming and J lost 4 bases, with 12 bases between them. From germline, CDR1 is MDHEN and CDR2 SYDVKM. The CDR3 loop spans 13 amino acids.

The chain uses TRBV6-5 and TRBJ1-2, with D perhaps TRBD1 (5 bases). Trimming removed 8 bases at V and 0 bases at J, with 7 bases between. CDR1 MNHEY and CDR2 SVGAGI come from the germline V gene. The CDR3 contains 12 residues. CDR3 in amino acids: CASWTPNYGYTF. Written as DNA, the CDR3 is TGTGCCAGCTGGACACCTAACTATGGCTACACCTTC.

The rearrangement uses TRBV9 and TRBJ1-3; a weak D match, TRBD1 (6 bases). The germline CDR1 and CDR2 sequences are SGDLS and YYNGEE. V dropped 2 bases and J dropped 5 bases, with 11 bases sitting between them. The length of the CDR3 is 14 residues. Here the CDR3 DNA reads TGTGCCAGCAGCGTCAGCCAGGGGAGAAACACCATATATTTT. It yields the protein CASSVSQGRNTIYF.

The chain employs TRBV28 and TRBJ2-7, with a tentative D call TRBD1 (6 bases). CDR3 length: 14 amino acids. Deletions cut 5 bases from V and 4 bases from J, with 15 bases between. Germline CDR1 MDHEN, CDR2 SYDVKM. CDR3 protein: CASSPSGTKYEQYF. The CDR3, as DNA: TGTGCCAGCAGTCCTAGTGGGACAAAATACGAGCAGTACTTC. The full variable domain, in which reference TRBV28 and TRBJ2-7 provide the parts outside the CDR3, is DVKVTQSSRYLVKRTGEKVFLECVQDMDHENMFWYRQDPGLGLRLIYFSYDVKMKEKGDIPEGYSVSREKKERFSLILESASTNQTSMYLCASSPSGTKYEQYFGPGTRLTVT.

This clone was seen once. The V call is TRBV27, the J call TRBJ1-2; the match to TRBD1 covers 9 bases. Germline V gene sequence: CDR1 MNHEY, CDR2 SMNVEV (reference sequence). The CDR3 covers 16 residues. The V gene end was trimmed by 6 bases and the J gene end by 7 bases; junction bases not matched to a gene: 15. CDR3 sequence: CASSKTQGQGLTGYTF. The CDR3 bases are TGTGCCAGCAGCAAAACTCAGGGACAGGGTCTAACTGGCTACACCTTC.

The chain is built from TRBV7-2 and TRBJ2-1; D remains unclear. The CDR3 length is 14 residues. Germline CDR1 SGHTA, CDR2 FQGNSA. Trimming stripped 5 bases from V and 2 bases from J, with 10 bases between. CDR3 residues: CASSPVGAYNEQFF. The CDR3 DNA follows: TGTGCCAGCAGCCCCGTCGGCGCCTACAATGAGCAGTTCTTC.

The chain joins TRBV27 to TRBJ1-5, with D unresolved. Trimming cost V 2 bases and J 1 base, with 12 bases left between them. Germline V gene data show CDR1 as MNHEY and CDR2 as SMNVEV (reference sequence). The CDR3 is made up of 16 amino acids. In DNA form, the CDR3 reads TGTGCCAGCAGTTTAAGGACGGGCCGGAGCAATCAGCCCCAGCATTTT. Its translation: CASSLRTGRSNQPQHF.